The 10 T cell receptor beta chains in this list originate from one sample, sequenced in a study of cytomegalovirus exposure and HLA in healthy donors. With 60 Vbeta and 13 Jbeta primers, the PCR was carried out. Sequencing used immunoSEQ multiplex PCR; TCRdb keeps in-frame clones, though not all of them. The sample's table shows approximately 110,000 clones. Sequencing was done on a sample of PBMCs. These receptors were collected from a man in his forties or fifties in good health and CMV-seronegative.

The DNA of the CDR3 is TGTGCCAGCAGCTTAGGACTAGCGGGGGTTAATGAGCAGTTCTTC. The encoded protein is CASSLGLAGVNEQFF. This rearrangement joins TRBV7-9 to TRBJ2-1; TRBD2 matches 12 bases. Per the germline V gene, CDR1 is SEHNR and CDR2 is FQNEAQ (reference sequence). This CDR3 spans 15 amino acids. J lost 7 bases, V lost 1 base, and 2 bases had no gene match.

This sequence joins TRBV7-3 and TRBJ2-2; 9 nucleotides align to TRBD2. The CDR3 extends over 14 amino acids. Germline CDR1 SGHTA, CDR2 FQGTGA. The V and J ends lost 4 bases and 6 bases, in that order; junction bases with no gene match: 3. The CDR3 spells CASSSIAGAGELFF. The DNA of the CDR3 is TGTGCCAGCAGCTCGATAGCGGGAGCCGGGGAGCTGTTTTTT.

The rearrangement links TRBV29-1 to TRBJ1-1; D unresolved. Germline CDR1 reads SQVTM; CDR2 reads ANQGSEA. Trimming removed 7 bases from V and 2 bases from J, with 14 bases in between. There are 13 residues in the CDR3. The CDR3 DNA follows: TGCAGCGGACTGAACTCGGTTAACACTGAAGCTTTCTTT. This codes for CSGLNSVNTEAFF.

The chain carries TRBV7-2 and TRBJ2-1, with a possible D match to TRBD2 (6 bases). V lost 6 bases, J lost 7 bases, and 19 bases lay in between. CDR1 SGHTA and CDR2 FQGNSA come from the germline V gene. The CDR3 spans 15 residues. The DNA for the CDR3 is TGTGCCAGCAGACTACCGGGACTGGCTATAAATGAGCAGTTCTTC. Protein product: CASRLPGLAINEQFF.

This chain links TRBV7-8 with TRBJ1-1; D perhaps matches TRBD1 (5 bases). This CDR3 comprises 13 residues. CDR1 and CDR2 from the germline V gene are SGHVS and FQNEAQ. V was clipped by 4 bases and J by 4 bases, with 10 bases between them. The CDR3 region is CASSSPGGTEAFF. CDR3 nucleotides: TGTGCCAGCAGCTCCCCCGGGGGCACTGAAGCTTTCTTT.

The chain recombines TRBV6-5 with TRBJ1-1, with D uncertain. The V end lost 4 bases, the J end lost 0 bases, and 9 bases lay between the germline ends. The CDR3 is 14 amino acids. CDR1 and CDR2 (germline): MNHEY, SVGAGI. CDR3 sequence reads: CASSSDKMNTEAFF. CDR3 DNA sequence: TGTGCCAGCAGTTCAGACAAGATGAACACTGAAGCTTTCTTT.

The chain carries TRBV9 and TRBJ2-7; D perhaps matches TRBD1 (5 bases). The CDR3 is made up of 15 amino acids. V lost 0 bases and J lost 0, with 10 bases in between. Germline loops: CDR1 SGDLS, CDR2 YYNGEE. CDR3 coding DNA: TGTGCCAGCAGCGTAGGTCAGGGCTTCTCCTACGAGCAGTACTTC. Encoded protein: CASSVGQGFSYEQYF. The full variable domain, in which reference TRBV9 and TRBJ2-7 provide the parts outside the CDR3, is DSGVTQTPKHLITATGQRVTLRCSPRSGDLSVYWYQQSLDQGLQFLIQYYNGEERAKGNILERFSAQQFPDLHSELNLSSLELGDSALYFCASSVGQGFSYEQYFGPGTRLTVT.

The V call is TRBV30, the J call TRBJ2-4; 9 nucleotides agree with TRBD1. Germline lookup yields CDR1 GTSNPN and CDR2 SVGIG (reference sequence). V trimming: 0 bases; J trimming: 5 bases; junction bases outside the gene matches: 5. This CDR3 contains 15 residues. CDR3 region: CAWSVQGARQNIQYF. The DNA of the CDR3 is TGTGCCTGGAGTGTACAGGGGGCGAGACAAAACATTCAGTACTTC.

The genes are TRBV2 and TRBJ2-5, with TRBD1 matching 7 bases. Germline assignment: CDR1 SNHLY and CDR2 FYNNEI. The CDR3 is 12 residues long. Unmatched junction bases numbered 2, after V lost 5 bases and J lost 5 bases. CDR3 DNA: TGTGCCAGCAGTCTGACAGGGGAGACCCAGTACTTC. As protein: CASSLTGETQYF.

As to this clone: One end of the junction varies from germline; a read error may be responsible. V is TRBV7-7 and J is TRBJ2-5; tentatively, D is TRBD1 (6 bases). The CDR3 sequence is 14 residues long. The germline CDR1 and CDR2 sequences are SSHAT and FNYEAQ (reference sequence). CDR3 residues: CASSFTQGVETQYF. DNA for the CDR3: TGTGCTAGCAGCTTCACACAGGGAGTAGAGACCCAGTACTTC.